The rows below give T cell receptor beta chains drawn from one sample of a study of T cells in Graves' hyperthyroidism and ophthalmopathy. TCRdb fed the multiplex PCR reads into MiXCR, producing one record per CDR3 protein. The sample lists roughly 500,000 distinct CDR3 sequences; about 45% were seen once. Sequenced material: peripheral blood or thyroid tissue (not recorded which). The receptors stem from an adult woman with Graves' disease, either hyperthyroidism or ophthalmopathy (not recorded which). Each CDR3 is given with its conserved first and last residue. A D gene is named only where the DNA matches it firmly. Not every row has a clone size; where given, it reads once, few, many or a size class.

.	many	TRBV28	TRBJ2-5	TGTGCCAGCAGTAAACAGGGTACCCAGTACTTC	CASSKQGTQYF
.	.	TRBV20-1	TRBJ1-2	TGCAGTGCTATTGGCGGAAAAGACTATGGCTACACCTTC	CSAIGGKDYGYTF
TRBD2	many	TRBV4-1	TRBJ2-2	TGCGCCAGCAGCCAAGCGGGAGGGCCGGGGACCGGGGAGCTGTTTTTT	CASSQAGGPGTGELFF
.	many	TRBV10-3	TRBJ1-3	TGTGCCATCTCACGCCCAGGAAACACCATATATTTT	CAISRPGNTIYF
TRBD1	.	TRBV27	TRBJ2-2	TGTGCCAGCAGCCCGGACAGGGGGCTGGTCGGGGAGCTGTTTTTT	CASSPDRGLVGELFF
.	many	TRBV12-3/TRBV12-4	TRBJ1-4	TGTGCCAGCACCCGACAGGCCCTTAATGAAAAACTGTTTTTT	CASTRQALNEKLFF
.	many	TRBV7-9	TRBJ1-5	TGTGCCAGCAGCTTAAGTGTAAATCAGCCCCAGCATTTT	CASSLSVNQPQHF
.	many	TRBV6-2/TRBV6-3	TRBJ2-7	TGTGCCAGCAGCCTGGACAACTCGGGCGAGCAGTACTTC	CASSLDNSGEQYF
.	few	TRBV18	TRBJ1-1	TGTGCCAGCTCTTCTCCCGGGACAACGAACACTGAAGCTTTCTTT	CASSSPGTTNTEAFF
.	many	TRBV5-6	TRBJ2-7	TGTGCCAGCAGCTTGGACGTCAGGACCACCTACGAGCAGTACTTC	CASSLDVRTTYEQYF
.	many	TRBV3-1	TRBJ1-1	TGTGCCAGCAGCCCCTCGGACAGGAACACTGAAGCTTTCTTT	CASSPSDRNTEAFF
.	few	TRBV28	TRBJ2-7	TGTGCCAGCAGTTTATGGGAAACAGGGCTAGGCGAGCAGTACTTC	CASSLWETGLGEQYF
.	many	TRBV12-3/TRBV12-4	TRBJ1-6	TGTGCCATCCGTATGGGGTCGGCGGATTCACCCCTCCACTTT	CAIRMGSADSPLHF
.	.	TRBV7-2	TRBJ1-1	TGTGCCAGCAGCTTGGGGGGGGGGGTTCGTGCCACTGAAGCTTTCTTT	CASSLGGGVRATEAFF
.	many	TRBV2	TRBJ2-7	TGTGCCACCCGTGCTGGACTTACCGAGCAGTACTTC	CATRAGLTEQYF
TRBD1	.	TRBV10-3	TRBJ2-2	TGTGCCACCCGACAGGGTCCCGGGGAGCTGTTTTTT	CATRQGPGELFF
.	.	TRBV5-1	TRBJ1-2	TGTGCCAGCAGCGAATCAGGGGCCTATGGCTACACCTTC	CASSESGAYGYTF
TRBD2	many	TRBV7-2	TRBJ2-7	TGTGCCAGCAGCTTAGGCGGGCCACTAGCGGACTACGAGCAGTACTTC	CASSLGGPLADYEQYF
.	.	TRBV12-3/TRBV12-4	TRBJ1-1	TGTGCCAGCAGTTTCGGGGGGGTATCTACTGAAGCTTTCTTT	CASSFGGVSTEAFF
TRBD1	many	TRBV7-2	TRBJ2-5	TGTGCCAGCAGCCTAAGACAGGGGAGCGAGACCCAGTACTTC	CASSLRQGSETQYF
.	.	TRBV9	TRBJ2-6	TGTGCCAGCAGCGTAAGGGGGGCTGGGGCCAACGTCCTGACTTTC	CASSVRGAGANVLTF
.	many	TRBV5-8	TRBJ2-6	TGTGCCAGCAGCTTCGCCGGGGTGCTCTCTGGGGCCAACGTCCTGACTTTC	CASSFAGVLSGANVLTF
.	.	TRBV14	TRBJ1-1	TGTGCCAGCAGCACCCTTGAGGGTCGTGGCGGGTTTTTAAACACTGAAGCTTTCTTT	CASSTLEGRGGFLNTEAFF
.	.	TRBV29-1	TRBJ2-7	TGCAGCGTCCGGGACGGCTCCTACGAGCAGTACTTC	CSVRDGSYEQYF
.	.	TRBV7-7	TRBJ2-5	TGTGCCAGCAGCTTAGCCAGGGCTCAGACCCAGTACTTC	CASSLARAQTQYF
.	.	TRBV7-9	TRBJ2-5	TGTGCCAGCAGCCCGATGTGGCAAGAGACCCAGTACTTC	CASSPMWQETQYF
.	many	TRBV11-2	TRBJ2-6	TGTGCCAGCAGCTTGCTGCCATATGTCTCTGGGGCCAACGTCCTGACTTTC	CASSLLPYVSGANVLTF
TRBD1	once	TRBV5-1	TRBJ1-6	TGCGCCAGCAGCTCCGGACAGGGGGAAAATTCACCCCTCCACTTT	CASSSGQGENSPLHF
.	many	TRBV10-3	TRBJ1-2	TGTGCCATCAGTGAGCTCCGGTCAGTAAACTATGGCTACACCTTC	CAISELRSVNYGYTF
.	.	TRBV20-1	TRBJ1-5	TGCAGTGCTCGGACTAGCGCAGAGTTACATAGCAATCAGCCCCAGCATTTT	CSARTSAELHSNQPQHF
TRBD2	few	TRBV7-2	TRBJ2-5	TGTGCCAGCAGTTCTCCCGGACTAGCGGGATCGGAGACCCAGTACTTC	CASSSPGLAGSETQYF
.	many	TRBV11-2	TRBJ1-4	TGTGCCAGCGGCAGACAGAATGAAAAACTGTTTTTT	CASGRQNEKLFF
.	.	TRBV20-1	TRBJ2-6	TGCAGTGCTAGAGAGTTTGGGGCCAACGTCCTGACTTTC	CSAREFGANVLTF
.	many	TRBV5-8	TRBJ2-7	TGTGCCAGCAGCTTGAAACGAGGGGCGGACCTCTACGAGCAGTACTTC	CASSLKRGADLYEQYF
TRBD2	.	TRBV7-9	TRBJ2-2	TGTGCCACCAGTGATGTGCTAGCGGGAGACACCGGGGAGCTGTTTTTT	CATSDVLAGDTGELFF
TRBD1	.	TRBV10-3	TRBJ1-2	TGTGCCATCAGCGAACGGCCGGGACAGGGGATCTATGGCTACACCTTC	CAISERPGQGIYGYTF
TRBD1	many	TRBV4-1	TRBJ2-7	TGCGCCAGCAGCTACCCCGGACAGGCCTCCTACGAGCAGTACTTC	CASSYPGQASYEQYF
.	.	TRBV29-1	TRBJ2-5	TGCAGCGTACCTACGGGATGGAACACCGGGGAGACCCAGTACTTC	CSVPTGWNTGETQYF
.	.	TRBV19	TRBJ2-5	TGTGCCAGTAGTACACATGGCCCGTACCAAGAGACCCAGTACTTC	CASSTHGPYQETQYF
TRBD1	.	TRBV24-1	TRBJ1-2	TGTGCCACCAGTGATCGACAGGGTGAGGCCAGCTATGGCTACACCTTC	CATSDRQGEASYGYTF
.	many	TRBV19	TRBJ2-2	TGTGCCAGTAGAAGGTCGGACGGGGAGCTGTTTTTT	CASRRSDGELFF
.	.	TRBV19	TRBJ1-2	TGTGCCAGTAGGTGGGAGCGTGGCTACACCTTC	CASRWERGYTF
TRBD1	.	TRBV5-1	TRBJ2-7	TGCGCCAGCAGCTCCGGACAGGGCGAGACCGGGGAGCTGTACTTC	CASSSGQGETGELYF
TRBD2	.	TRBV7-9	TRBJ2-5	TGTGCCAGCAGCTTGGGAATAGCGGGAGGGGAGACCCAGTACTTC	CASSLGIAGGETQYF
.	many	TRBV25-1	TRBJ1-6	TGTGCCAGCAGTGATGACAGAGATAATTCACCCCTCCACTTT	CASSDDRDNSPLHF
.	many	TRBV11-2	TRBJ1-2	TGTGCCAGCAGCTTAGCGACCCACAGGATGGTGCATGGCTACACCTTC	CASSLATHRMVHGYTF
TRBD1	.	TRBV19	TRBJ2-7	TGTGCCAGTAGTATTTGGGACAGGGCCTACGAGCAGTACTTC	CASSIWDRAYEQYF
TRBD1	.	TRBV7-9	TRBJ1-1	TGTGCCAGCAGCTCCCTGGACAGGGGGGATCTTGGATGGACTGAAGCTTTCTTT	CASSSLDRGDLGWTEAFF
.	few	TRBV30	TRBJ1-5	TGTGCCTGGAGTGCGCACAGGGAGAGGCAGCCCCAGCATTTT	CAWSAHRERQPQHF
TRBD2	.	TRBV6-1	TRBJ2-2	TGTGCCAGCAGTCCACTAGCGGGAGAGACGCGAGAGCTGTTTTTT	CASSPLAGETRELFF
.	.	TRBV19	TRBJ2-5	TGTGCCAGTAGTATCTGGGAACAGAGGGAGACCCAGTACTTC	CASSIWEQRETQYF
TRBD1	.	TRBV6-1	TRBJ2-7	TGTGCCAGCAGGCGGACAGGTATTGGGGAGCAGTACTTC	CASRRTGIGEQYF
TRBD2	.	TRBV7-3	TRBJ2-1	TGTGCCAGCAGCTTATCAGCGGGAGGGGATGAGCAGTTCTTC	CASSLSAGGDEQFF
TRBD1	.	TRBV6-1	TRBJ1-2	TGTGCCAGCAGCATCCGGGACAGATCTGGCTACACCTTC	CASSIRDRSGYTF
TRBD1	many	TRBV2	TRBJ2-7	TGTGCCAGCAGTGAAGTAGGGACAGATTACGAGCAGTACTTC	CASSEVGTDYEQYF
.	.	TRBV2	TRBJ1-1	TGTGCCAGCAGTGAAGAGGTCCTCGAAGCTTTCTTT	CASSEEVLEAFF
TRBD2	many	TRBV7-9	TRBJ2-5	TGTGCCAGCAGCCCAACTAGCGGGATGCAAGAGACCCAGTACTTC	CASSPTSGMQETQYF
.	.	TRBV10-3	TRBJ2-5	TGTGCCATCCAACTCGGGAGCAGTGAGGTCCAGTACTTC	CAIQLGSSEVQYF
.	.	TRBV2	TRBJ2-7	TGTGCCGCGAACAGAAACAGGGCCTACGAGCAGTACTTC	CAANRNRAYEQYF